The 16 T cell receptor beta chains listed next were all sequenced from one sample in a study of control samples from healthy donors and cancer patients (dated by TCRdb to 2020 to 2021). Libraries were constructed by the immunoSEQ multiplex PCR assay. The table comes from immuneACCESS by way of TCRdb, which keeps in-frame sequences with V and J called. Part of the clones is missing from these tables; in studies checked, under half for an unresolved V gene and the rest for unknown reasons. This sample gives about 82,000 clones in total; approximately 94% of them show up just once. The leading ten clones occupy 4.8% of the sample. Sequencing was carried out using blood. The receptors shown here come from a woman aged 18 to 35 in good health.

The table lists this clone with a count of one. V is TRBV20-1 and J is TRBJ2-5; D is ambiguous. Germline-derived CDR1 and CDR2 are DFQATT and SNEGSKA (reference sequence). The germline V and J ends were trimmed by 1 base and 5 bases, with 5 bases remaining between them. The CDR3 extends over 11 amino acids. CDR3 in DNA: TGCAGTGCTAGAGGTGGTGAGACCCAGTACTTC. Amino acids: CSARGGETQYF.

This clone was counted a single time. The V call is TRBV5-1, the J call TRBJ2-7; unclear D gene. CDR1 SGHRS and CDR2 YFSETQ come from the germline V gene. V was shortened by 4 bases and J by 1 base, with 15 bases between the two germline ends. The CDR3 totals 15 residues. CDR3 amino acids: CASSISGHGSYEQYF. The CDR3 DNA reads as TGCGCCAGCAGCATATCAGGCCACGGGTCCTACGAGCAGTACTTC.

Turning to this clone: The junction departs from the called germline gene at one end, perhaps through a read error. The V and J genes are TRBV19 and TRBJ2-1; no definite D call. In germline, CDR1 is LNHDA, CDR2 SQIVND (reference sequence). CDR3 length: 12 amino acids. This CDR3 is CASSIDRSRRVF. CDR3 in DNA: TGTGCCAGTAGTATAGATCGGAGCCGAAGGGTCTTC.

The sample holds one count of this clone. CDR3 bases: TGTGCCAGCAGCCCCAGGAGGTCATCAGATACGCAGTATTTT. It is translated as CASSPRRSSDTQYF. V and J are TRBV7-2 and TRBJ2-3; a weak D match, TRBD2 (5 bases). Trimming took off 5 bases at V and 4 bases at J, with 13 bases between the two ends. Looked up from germline, CDR1 is SGHTA and CDR2 is FQGNSA. The CDR3 covers 14 residues.

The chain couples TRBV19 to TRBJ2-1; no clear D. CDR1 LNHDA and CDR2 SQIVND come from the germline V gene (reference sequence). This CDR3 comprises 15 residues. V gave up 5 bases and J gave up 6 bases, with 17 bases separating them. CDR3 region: CASSSPSTRRNEQFF. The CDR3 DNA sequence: TGTGCCAGTAGTTCACCGAGTACGAGACGCAATGAGCAGTTCTTC.

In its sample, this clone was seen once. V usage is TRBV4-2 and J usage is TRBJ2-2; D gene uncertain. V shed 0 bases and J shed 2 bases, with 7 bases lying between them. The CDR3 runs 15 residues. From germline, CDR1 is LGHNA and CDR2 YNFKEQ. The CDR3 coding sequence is TGTGCCAGCAGCCAAGAACTACTCAACACCGGGGAGCTGTTTTTT. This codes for CASSQELLNTGELFF.

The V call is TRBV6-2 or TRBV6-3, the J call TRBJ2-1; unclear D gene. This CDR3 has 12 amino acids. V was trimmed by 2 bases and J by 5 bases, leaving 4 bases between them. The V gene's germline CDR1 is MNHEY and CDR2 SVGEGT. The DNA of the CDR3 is TGTGCCAGCAGTTACGTAGACAATGAGCAGTTCTTC. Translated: CASSYVDNEQFF.

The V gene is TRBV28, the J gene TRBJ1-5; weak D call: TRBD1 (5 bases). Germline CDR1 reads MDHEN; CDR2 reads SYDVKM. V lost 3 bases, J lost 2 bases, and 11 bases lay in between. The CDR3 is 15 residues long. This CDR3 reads CASSFDSRGNQPQHF. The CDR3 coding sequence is TGTGCCAGCAGTTTCGACAGCCGGGGCAATCAGCCCCAGCATTTT.

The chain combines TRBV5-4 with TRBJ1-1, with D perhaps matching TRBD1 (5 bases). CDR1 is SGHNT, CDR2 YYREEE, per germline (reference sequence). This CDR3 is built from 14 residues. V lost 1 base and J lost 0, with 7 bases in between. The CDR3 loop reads CASSLKGLNTEAFF. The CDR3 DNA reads TGTGCCAGCAGCTTGAAGGGGTTGAACACTGAAGCTTTCTTT. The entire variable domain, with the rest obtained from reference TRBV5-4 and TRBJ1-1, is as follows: ETGVTQSPTHLIKTRGQQVTLRCSSQSGHNTVSWYQQALGQGPQFIFQYYREEENGRGNFPPRFSGLQFPNYSSELNVNALELDDSALYLCASSLKGLNTEAFFGQGTRLTVV.

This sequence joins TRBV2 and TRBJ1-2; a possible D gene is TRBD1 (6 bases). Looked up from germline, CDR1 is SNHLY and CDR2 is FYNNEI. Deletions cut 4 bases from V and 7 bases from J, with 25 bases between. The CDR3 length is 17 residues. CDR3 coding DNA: TGTGCCAGCAGTGGGACCCCTCCTTCTACCAGGGGCAGTGGCTACACCTTC. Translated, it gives CASSGTPPSTRGSGYTF.

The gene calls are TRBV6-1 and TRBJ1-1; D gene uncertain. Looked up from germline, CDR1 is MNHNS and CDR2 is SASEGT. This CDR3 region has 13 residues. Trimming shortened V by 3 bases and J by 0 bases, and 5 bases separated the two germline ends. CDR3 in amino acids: CASSDSLNTEAFF. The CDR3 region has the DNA TGTGCCAGCAGTGATAGCTTGAACACTGAAGCTTTCTTT.

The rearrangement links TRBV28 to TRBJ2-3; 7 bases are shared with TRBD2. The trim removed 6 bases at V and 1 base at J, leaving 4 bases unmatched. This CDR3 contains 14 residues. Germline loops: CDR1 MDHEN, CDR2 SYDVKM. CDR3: CASSRSGGTDTQYF. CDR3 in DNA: TGTGCCAGCAGCCGGAGCGGGGGCACAGATACGCAGTATTTT.

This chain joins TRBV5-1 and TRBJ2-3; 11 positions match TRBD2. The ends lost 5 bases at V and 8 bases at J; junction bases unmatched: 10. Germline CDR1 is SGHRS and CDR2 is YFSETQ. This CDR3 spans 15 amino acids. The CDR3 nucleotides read TGCGCCAGCAGTACGACCGGGACTAGCGGTTCTACGCAGTATTTT. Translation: CASSTTGTSGSTQYF. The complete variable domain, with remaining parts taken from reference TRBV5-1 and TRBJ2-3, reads KAGVTQTPRYLIKTRGQQVTLSCSPISGHRSVSWYQQTPGQGLQFLFEYFSETQRNKGNFPGRFSGRQFSNSRSEMNVSTLELGDSALYLCASSTTGTSGSTQYFGPGTRLTVL.

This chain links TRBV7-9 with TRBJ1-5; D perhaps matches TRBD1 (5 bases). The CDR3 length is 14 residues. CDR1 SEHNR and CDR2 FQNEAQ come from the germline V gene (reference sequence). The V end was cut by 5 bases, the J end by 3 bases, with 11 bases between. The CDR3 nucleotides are TGTGCCAGCAGCAGAACAGGTCCCAATCAGCCCCAGCATTTT. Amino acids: CASSRTGPNQPQHF.

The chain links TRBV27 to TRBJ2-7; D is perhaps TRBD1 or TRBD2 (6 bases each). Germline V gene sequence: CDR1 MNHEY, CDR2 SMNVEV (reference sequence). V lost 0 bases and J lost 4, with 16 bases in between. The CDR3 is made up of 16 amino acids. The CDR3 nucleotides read TGTGCCAGCAGTTTATCGTTCGTAGGGGGGAAATACGAGCAGTACTTC. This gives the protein CASSLSFVGGKYEQYF.

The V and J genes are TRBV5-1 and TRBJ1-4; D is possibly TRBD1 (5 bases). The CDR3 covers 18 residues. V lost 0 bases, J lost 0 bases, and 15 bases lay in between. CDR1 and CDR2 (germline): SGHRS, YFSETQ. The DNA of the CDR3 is TGCGCCAGCAGCTTGGCCGGAGACAGATTTGCAACTAATGAAAAACTGTTTTTT. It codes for CASSLAGDRFATNEKLFF. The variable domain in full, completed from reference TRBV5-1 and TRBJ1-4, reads KAGVTQTPRYLIKTRGQQVTLSCSPISGHRSVSWYQQTPGQGLQFLFEYFSETQRNKGNFPGRFSGRQFSNSRSEMNVSTLELGDSALYLCASSLAGDRFATNEKLFFGSGTQLSVL.